This T cell receptor beta chain was sequenced for a study of cytomegalovirus exposure and HLA in healthy donors. In the study overall: Previous work identified some 120 million unique TCR beta sequences from around 170 million T cells. From HLA-typed donors, an early data release held 70 million to 100 million unique TCRs.

Whole-study results and caveats: In vitro data verified a few CMV-associated chains as specific for CMV antigens. As was reported, the HLA-A and HLA-B alleles of most subjects were accurately predicted from TCR beta sequences.

V dropped 3 bases and J dropped 0 bases, with 9 bases sitting between them. CDR1 is SGHTA, CDR2 FQGTGA, per germline. This CDR3 spans 15 amino acids. The study ran its PCR with 60 Vbeta and 13 Jbeta primers. Clones were sequenced by immunoSEQ multiplex PCR, and TCRdb holds only the in-frame ones, with some missing. The sample records about 120,000 clones, around four fifths being singletons. A word on this clone: What it recognizes is unknown.

This receptor was identified in a male donor in good health and CMV-seronegative. V and J are TRBV7-3 and TRBJ1-3; TRBD1 is a possible D gene (5 bases). The specimen was PBMCs. CDR3 DNA sequence: TGTGCCAGCAGCTTTATAGACAGCTCTGGAAACACCATATATTTT. Translating gives CASSFIDSSGNTIYF.